Listed here are 3 T cell receptor beta chains from one sample, sequenced in a study of metastatic and nonmetastatic thyroid tumors. Through MiXCR, TCRdb re-clonotyped the PCR reads. The sample has 35,000 to 50,000 clones, about 17% seen once. Each patient went into thyroid surgery without having received any treatment. The sample consisted of tumor tissue. The receptors were gathered from a female donor with papillary thyroid cancer or a benign thyroid nodule (not recorded which). Some clones in this sample may be carry-over from other donors' samples.

The table lists this clone with many counts. The chain joins TRBV10-1 to TRBJ1-3; 7 positions match TRBD1. Losses at the gene ends were 3 bases for V and 6 bases for J; bases not matched to a gene: 2. Germline assignment: CDR1 WNHNN and CDR2 SYGVQD (reference sequence). The CDR3 extends over 13 amino acids. The CDR3 region is CASSDGTANTIYF. The CDR3 region has the DNA TGCGCCAGCAGTGATGGGACAGCAAACACCATATATTTT.

The chain carries TRBV7-3 and TRBJ2-7; D unresolved. CDR1 and CDR2 (germline): SGHTA, FQGTGA. Trimming took off 4 bases at V and 0 bases at J, with 16 bases between the two ends. The CDR3 sequence is 16 residues long. The CDR3 DNA sequence: TGTGCCAGCAGCTACGGCGTCGGTGATAGCTCCTACGAGCAGTACTTC. Protein: CASSYGVGDSSYEQYF.

This clone was seen at least ten times. V and J are TRBV4-3 and TRBJ2-1; D gene unclear. Per the germline V gene, CDR1 is LGHNA and CDR2 is YSLEER. V was shortened by 0 bases and J by 2 bases, with 14 bases between the two germline ends. CDR3 length equals 17 residues. CDR3 nucleotide sequence: TGCGCCAGCAGCCAAGATGGGGTTGGGCGGACCTACAATGAGCAGTTCTTC. Translated: CASSQDGVGRTYNEQFF.